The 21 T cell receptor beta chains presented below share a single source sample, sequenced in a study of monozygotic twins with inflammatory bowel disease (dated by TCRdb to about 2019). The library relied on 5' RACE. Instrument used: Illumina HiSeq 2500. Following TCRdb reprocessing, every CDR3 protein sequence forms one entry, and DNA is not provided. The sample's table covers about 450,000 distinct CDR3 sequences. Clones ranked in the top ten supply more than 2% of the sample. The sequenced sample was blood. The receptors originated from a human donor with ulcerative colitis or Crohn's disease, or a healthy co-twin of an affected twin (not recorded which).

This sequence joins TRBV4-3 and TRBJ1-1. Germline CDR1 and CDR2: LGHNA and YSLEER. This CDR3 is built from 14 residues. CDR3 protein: CASSPQQTNTEAFF.

The CDR3 here is CASYRHRSELNQPQHF. The chain uses TRBV6-1 and TRBJ1-5; the D call from TCRdb, TRBD1, cannot be confirmed without DNA. CDR1 MNHNS and CDR2 SASEGT come from the germline V gene. The CDR3 runs to 16 residues.

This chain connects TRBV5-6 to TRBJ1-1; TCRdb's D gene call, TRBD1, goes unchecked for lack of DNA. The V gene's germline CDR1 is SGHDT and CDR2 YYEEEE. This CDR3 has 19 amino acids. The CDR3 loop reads CASSLETGTVVGGLAEAFF. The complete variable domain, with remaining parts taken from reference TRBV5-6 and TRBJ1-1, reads DAGVTQSPTHLIKTRGQQVTLRCSPKSGHDTVSWYQQALGQGPQFIFQYYEEEERQRGNFPDRFSGHQFPNYSSELNVNALLLGDSALYLCASSLETGTVVGGLAEAFFGQGTRLTVV.

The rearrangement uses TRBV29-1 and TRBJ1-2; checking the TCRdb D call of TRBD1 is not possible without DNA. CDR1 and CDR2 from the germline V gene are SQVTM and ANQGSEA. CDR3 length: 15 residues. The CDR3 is CSAGVLTGGNYGYTF.

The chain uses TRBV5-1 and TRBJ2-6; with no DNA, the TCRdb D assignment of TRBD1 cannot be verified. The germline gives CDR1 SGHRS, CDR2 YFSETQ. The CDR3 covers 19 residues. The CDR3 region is CASSLVGTGGPSGANVLTF.

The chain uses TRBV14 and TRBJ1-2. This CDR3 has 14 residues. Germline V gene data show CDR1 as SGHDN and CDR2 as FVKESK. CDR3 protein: CASSQDRSSRGYTF.

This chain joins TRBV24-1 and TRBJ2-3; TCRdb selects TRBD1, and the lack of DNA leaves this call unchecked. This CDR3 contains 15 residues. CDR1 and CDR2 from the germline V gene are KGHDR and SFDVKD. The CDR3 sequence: CATSDTTADRFTQYF.

The CDR3 spells CSVQGLGNEQFF. This rearrangement joins TRBV29-1 to TRBJ2-1; without DNA, the TCRdb call of TRBD1 cannot be checked. Per germline, CDR1 SQVTM and CDR2 ANQGSEA. The CDR3 sequence is 12 residues long.

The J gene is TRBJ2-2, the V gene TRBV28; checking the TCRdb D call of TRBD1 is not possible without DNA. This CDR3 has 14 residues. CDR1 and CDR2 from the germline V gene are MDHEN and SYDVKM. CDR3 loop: CASRIFQGIGELFF. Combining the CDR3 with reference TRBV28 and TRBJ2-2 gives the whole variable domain DVKVTQSSRYLVKRTGEKVFLECVQDMDHENMFWYRQDPGLGLRLIYFSYDVKMKEKGDIPEGYSVSREKKERFSLILESASTNQTSMYLCASRIFQGIGELFFGEGSRLTVL.

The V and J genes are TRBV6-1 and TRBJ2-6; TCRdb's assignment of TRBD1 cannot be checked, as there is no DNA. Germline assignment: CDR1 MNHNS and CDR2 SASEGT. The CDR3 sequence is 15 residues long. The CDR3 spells CASRQTGVGANVLTF.

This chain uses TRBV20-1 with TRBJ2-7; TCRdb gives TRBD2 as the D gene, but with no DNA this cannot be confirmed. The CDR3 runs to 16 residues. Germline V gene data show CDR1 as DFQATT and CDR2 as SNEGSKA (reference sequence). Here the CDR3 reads CSARPLGAQSSYEQYF.

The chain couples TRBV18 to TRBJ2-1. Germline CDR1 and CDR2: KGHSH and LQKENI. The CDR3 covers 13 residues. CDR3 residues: CASSLTVYNEQFF.

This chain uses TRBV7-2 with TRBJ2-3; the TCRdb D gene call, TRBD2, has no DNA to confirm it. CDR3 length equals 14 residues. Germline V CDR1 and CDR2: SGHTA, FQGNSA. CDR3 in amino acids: CASSLFAGDDTQYF.

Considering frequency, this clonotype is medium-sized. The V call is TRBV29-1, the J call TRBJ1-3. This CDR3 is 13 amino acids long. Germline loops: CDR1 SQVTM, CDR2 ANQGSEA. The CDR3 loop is CSVSMGAGNTIYF.

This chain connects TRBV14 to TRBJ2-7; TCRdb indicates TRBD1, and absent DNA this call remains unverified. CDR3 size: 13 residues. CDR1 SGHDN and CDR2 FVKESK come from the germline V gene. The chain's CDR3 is CASSQSPGQGQYF.

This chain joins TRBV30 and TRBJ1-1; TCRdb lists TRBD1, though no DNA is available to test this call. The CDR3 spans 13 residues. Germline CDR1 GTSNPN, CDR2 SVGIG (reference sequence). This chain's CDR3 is CACRVAGAREAFF.

CDR3 sequence reads: CSAPLGGRVYEQYF. This chain uses TRBV20-1 with TRBJ2-7; TCRdb returns TRBD2, unconfirmable since there is no DNA. The CDR3 runs 14 residues. The germline V gene has CDR1 DFQATT and CDR2 SNEGSKA (reference sequence).

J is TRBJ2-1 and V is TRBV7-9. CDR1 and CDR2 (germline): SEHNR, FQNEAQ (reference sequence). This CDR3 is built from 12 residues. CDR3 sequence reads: CASRQDLDEQFF.

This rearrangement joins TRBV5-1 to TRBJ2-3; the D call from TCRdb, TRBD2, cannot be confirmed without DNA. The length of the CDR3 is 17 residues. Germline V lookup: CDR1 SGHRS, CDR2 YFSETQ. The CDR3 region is CASSQRSSTSAADTQYF. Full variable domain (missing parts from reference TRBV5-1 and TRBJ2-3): KAGVTQTPRYLIKTRGQQVTLSCSPISGHRSVSWYQQTPGQGLQFLFEYFSETQRNKGNFPGRFSGRQFSNSRSEMNVSTLELGDSALYLCASSQRSSTSAADTQYFGPGTRLTVL.

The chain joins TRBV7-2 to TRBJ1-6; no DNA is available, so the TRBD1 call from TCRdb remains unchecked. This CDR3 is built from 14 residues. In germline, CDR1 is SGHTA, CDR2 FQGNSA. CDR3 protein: CASSLEGSYSPLHF.

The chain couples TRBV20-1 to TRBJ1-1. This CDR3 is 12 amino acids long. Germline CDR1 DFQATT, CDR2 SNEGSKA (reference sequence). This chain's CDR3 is CSARRSSAEAFF.